This T cell receptor (beta chain) was documented in a study of blood T cell repertoires in COVID-19. Study in general: From T cells, B-cell-depleted T cells, or PBMCs came the material, which was cDNA or gDNA.

Participants were aged roughly 18 to 89 years from more than 20 US areas. Method: immunoSEQ multiplex PCR; TCRdb's copy keeps in-frame clones and lacks some. This sample has about 150,000 clones, with around 83% found just once. Trimming took off 9 bases at V and 3 bases at J, with 20 bases between the two ends. CDR1 SGHNT and CDR2 YENEEA come from the germline V gene. This CDR3 is 16 amino acids long. The chain links TRBV11-3 to TRBJ2-2; maybe TRBD1 (7 bases). This TCR came from a middle-aged man who had recovered from COVID-19. The sequenced sample consisted of PBMCs or T cells enriched from blood (not recorded which). CDR3 sequence reads: CARGSHRGGYTGELFF. The CDR3 DNA reads as TGTGCCAGGGGCTCTCACAGGGGAGGTTACACCGGGGAGCTGTTTTTT. Combining the CDR3 with reference TRBV11-3 and TRBJ2-2 gives the whole variable domain EAGVVQSPRYKIIEKKQPVAFWCNPISGHNTLYWYLQNLGQGPELLIRYENEEAVDDSQLPKDRFSAERLKGVDSTLKIQPAELGDSAVYLCARGSHRGGYTGELFFGEGSRLTVL.